This TCR beta chain was observed in a study of response to subunit inactivated influenza vaccine. Trimming removed 1 base at V and 4 bases at J, with 14 bases between. CDR1 is LGHNA and CDR2 is YSLEER in the germline V gene. The CDR3 is 15 residues long. Overall study results and limits: Each seasonal flu vaccination may recruit only limited new T cells, authors suggested.

Details on this clonotype: Its antigen is undetermined.

A single record per CDR3 protein comes from TCRdb applying MiXCR to the RT-PCR reads. Seen here are about 700,000 distinct CDR3 sequences, about 15% observed once, and the top ten hold 7.5% to 9%. The source material was PBMCs from blood, sampled 14 to 15 days before vaccination. This TCR was recovered from a man over 45 who received an inactivated influenza vaccine. V and J are TRBV4-3 and TRBJ2-7; TRBD2 might be the D (5 bases). The CDR3 region is CASSQGRSGGYEQYF. CDR3 coding DNA: TGCGCCAGCAGCCAAGGGAGGAGCGGAGGATACGAGCAGTACTTC.